This T cell receptor beta chain is from a study of blood T cell repertoires in COVID-19. At least ten counts were recorded for this clone. Original analysis: Researchers report that nucleated cell counts were estimated from reference gene primer amplification. Sequencing used immunoSEQ multiplex PCR; TCRdb keeps in-frame clones, though not all of them. The D gene and trimming were derived from the DNA, and the V and J assignments and clone size from that table. The repertoire includes about 100,000 clones, about 85% of them detected once, and over 10% sits in the top ten. The sequence was collected from a man aged 45-65 years with active or convalescent COVID-19. Sequenced input: peripheral blood.

The CDR3 coding sequence is TGTGCCAGCAGTTACCCGGGACAGACTCAAGAGACCCAGTACTTC. It translates to CASSYPGQTQETQYF. J is TRBJ2-5 and V is TRBV6-5; 7 positions agree with TRBD1. J was trimmed by 2 bases and V by 2 bases; bases with no gene match: 5. CDR1 and CDR2 (germline): MNHEY, SVGAGI. This CDR3 comprises 15 residues.